This TCR beta chain was sequenced during a study of cytomegalovirus exposure and HLA in healthy donors. Study-wide results and limits: V- and J-gene trimming in TCR beta was tied to a missense DCLRE1C variant by an analysis performed later. Evidence from a later analysis indicated that most CMV-associated TCR beta chains looked HLA-restricted. Relative to the approximately 680-donor mean, N-insertions were reportedly fewer in an Asian-associated ancestry cluster in a later analysis. Only CMV serostatus was available as immune exposure information.

Germline loops: CDR1 SGHDN, CDR2 FVKESK. CDR3 size: 16 residues. V lost 6 bases, J lost 7 bases, and 14 bases stayed unmatched. Comment on this clone: Its target is not known.

PCR primers comprised 60 Vbeta and 13 Jbeta primers. Generated by immunoSEQ multiplex PCR, the TCRdb table keeps only in-frame clones and is missing some. The repertoire table contains about 200,000 clones. This TCR derives from a girl aged 2-10 years in good health and CMV-seropositive. The chain uses TRBV14 and TRBJ2-1; 8 bases align to TRBD1. The sequencing sample was made of PBMCs. CDR3 region: CASSQPSGGGINEQFF. The DNA for the CDR3 is TGTGCCAGCAGTCAACCCTCAGGGGGCGGGATAAATGAGCAGTTCTTC.